This T cell receptor (beta chain) stems from a study of blood T cell repertoires in COVID-19. About the study: Some COVID-19 samples were acute and others convalescent; all came from the United States, Italy and Spain.

Assay: immunoSEQ multiplex PCR; the TCRdb copy retains only in-frame clones and omits some. This sample has roughly 100,000 clones, with 70% to 90% found just once. In germline, CDR1 is SGHVS, CDR2 FQNEAQ. There are 17 residues in the CDR3. Trimming removed 6 bases from V and 5 bases from J; junction bases left unmatched: 13. V and J are TRBV7-8 and TRBJ2-5, with 12 bases aligning to TRBD1. This TCR came from a human donor in a cohort sampled during active COVID-19. Sequencing was carried out using peripheral blood. CDR3 amino acids: CASRRFRDRGLEETQYF. In DNA form, the CDR3 reads TGTGCCAGCAGACGTTTTCGGGACAGGGGGCTTGAGGAGACCCAGTACTTC.